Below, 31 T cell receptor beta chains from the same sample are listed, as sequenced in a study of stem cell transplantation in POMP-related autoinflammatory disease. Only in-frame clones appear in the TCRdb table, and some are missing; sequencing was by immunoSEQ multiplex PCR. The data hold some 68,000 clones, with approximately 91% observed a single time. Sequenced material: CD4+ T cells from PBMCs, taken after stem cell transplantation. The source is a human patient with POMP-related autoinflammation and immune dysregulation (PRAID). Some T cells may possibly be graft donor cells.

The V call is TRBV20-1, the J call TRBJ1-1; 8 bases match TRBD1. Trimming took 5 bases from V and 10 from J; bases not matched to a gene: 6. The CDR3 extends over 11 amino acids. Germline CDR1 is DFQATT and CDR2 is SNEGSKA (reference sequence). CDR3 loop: CSAANRGIAFF. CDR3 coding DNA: TGCAGTGCTGCCAACAGGGGGATAGCTTTCTTT.

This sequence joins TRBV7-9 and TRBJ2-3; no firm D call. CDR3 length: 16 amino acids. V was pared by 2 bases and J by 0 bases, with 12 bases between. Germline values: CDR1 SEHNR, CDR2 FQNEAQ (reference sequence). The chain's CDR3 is CASSLFFTASTDTQYF. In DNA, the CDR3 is TGTGCCAGCAGCTTATTTTTTACGGCCAGCACAGATACGCAGTATTTT.

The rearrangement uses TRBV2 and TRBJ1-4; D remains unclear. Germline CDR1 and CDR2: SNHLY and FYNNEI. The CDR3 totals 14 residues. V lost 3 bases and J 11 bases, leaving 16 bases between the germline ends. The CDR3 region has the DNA TGTGCCAGCAGTGACAGCCGACGGCCAGAGAAACTGTTTTTT. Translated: CASSDSRRPEKLFF. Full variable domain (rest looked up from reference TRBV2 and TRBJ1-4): EPEVTQTPSHQVTQMGQEVILRCVPISNHLYFYWYRQILGQKVEFLVSFYNNEISEKSEIFDDQFSVERPDGSNFTLKIRSTKLEDSAMYFCASSDSRRPEKLFFGSGTQLSVL.

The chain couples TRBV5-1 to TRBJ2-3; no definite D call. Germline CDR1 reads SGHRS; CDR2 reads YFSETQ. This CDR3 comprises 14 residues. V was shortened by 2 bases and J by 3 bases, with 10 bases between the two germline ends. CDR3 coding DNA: TGCGCCAGCAGCTTTTGGGAAGGGACAGATACGCAGTATTTT. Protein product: CASSFWEGTDTQYF.

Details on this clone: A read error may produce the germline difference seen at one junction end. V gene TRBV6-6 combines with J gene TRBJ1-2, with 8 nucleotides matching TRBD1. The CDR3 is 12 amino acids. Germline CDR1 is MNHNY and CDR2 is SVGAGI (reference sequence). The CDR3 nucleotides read TGTGCCACCACGAGGCAGGGGGCCATCGTACTCTTC. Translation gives CATTRQGAIVLF.

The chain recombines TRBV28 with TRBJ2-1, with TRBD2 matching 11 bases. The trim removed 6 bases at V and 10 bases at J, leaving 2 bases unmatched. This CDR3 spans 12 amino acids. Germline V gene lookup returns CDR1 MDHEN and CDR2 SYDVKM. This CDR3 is CASSRLAGEQFF. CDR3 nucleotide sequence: TGTGCCAGCAGCAGACTAGCGGGAGAGCAGTTCTTC.

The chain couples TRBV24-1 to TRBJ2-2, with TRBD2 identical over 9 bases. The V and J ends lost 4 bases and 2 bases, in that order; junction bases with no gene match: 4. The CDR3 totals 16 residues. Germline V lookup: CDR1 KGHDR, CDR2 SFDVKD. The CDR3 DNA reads TGTGCCACCAGTGACCTAGCGGGGATCAACACCGGGGAGCTGTTTTTT. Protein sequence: CATSDLAGINTGELFF.

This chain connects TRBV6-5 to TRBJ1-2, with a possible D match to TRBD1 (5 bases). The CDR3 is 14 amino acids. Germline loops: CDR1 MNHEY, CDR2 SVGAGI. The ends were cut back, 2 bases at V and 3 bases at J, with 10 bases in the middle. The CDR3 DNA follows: TGTGCCAGCAGTTACGCGGGGGGGGACTATGGCTACACCTTC. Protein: CASSYAGGDYGYTF.

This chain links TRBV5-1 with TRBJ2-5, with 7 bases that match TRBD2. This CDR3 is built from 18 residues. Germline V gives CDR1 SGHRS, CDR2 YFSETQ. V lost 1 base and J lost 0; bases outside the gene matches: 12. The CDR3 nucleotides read TGCGCCAGCAGCTTGAGACCACTTGGGGGGGTGTACCAAGAGACCCAGTACTTC. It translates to CASSLRPLGGVYQETQYF.

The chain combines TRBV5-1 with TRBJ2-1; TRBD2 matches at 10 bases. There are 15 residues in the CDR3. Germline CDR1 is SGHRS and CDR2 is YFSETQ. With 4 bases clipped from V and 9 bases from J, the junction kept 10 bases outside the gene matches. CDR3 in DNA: TGCGCCAGCAGCCCAGCGGGAGGGCCGAACCTTGAGCAGTTCTTC. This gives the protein CASSPAGGPNLEQFF.

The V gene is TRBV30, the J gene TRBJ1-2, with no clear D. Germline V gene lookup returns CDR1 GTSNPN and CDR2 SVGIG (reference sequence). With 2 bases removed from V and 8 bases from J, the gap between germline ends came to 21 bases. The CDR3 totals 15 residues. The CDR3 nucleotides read TGTGCCTGGAGTCCGTTACCTATGTATAGTGGGGGCTACACCTTC. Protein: CAWSPLPMYSGGYTF.

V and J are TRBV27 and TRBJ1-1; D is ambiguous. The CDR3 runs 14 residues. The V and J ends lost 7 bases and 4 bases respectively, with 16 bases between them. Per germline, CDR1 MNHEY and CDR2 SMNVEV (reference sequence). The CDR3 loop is CASIIDGWGTEAFF. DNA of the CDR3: TGTGCCAGCATCATCGACGGTTGGGGCACTGAAGCTTTCTTT.

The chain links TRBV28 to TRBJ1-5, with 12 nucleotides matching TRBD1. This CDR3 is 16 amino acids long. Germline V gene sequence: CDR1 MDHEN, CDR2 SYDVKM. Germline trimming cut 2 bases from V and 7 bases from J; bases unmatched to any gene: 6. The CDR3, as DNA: TGTGCCAGCAGTTTAAGGGACAGGGGGCCCCGCCAGCCCCAGCATTTT. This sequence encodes CASSLRDRGPRQPQHF.

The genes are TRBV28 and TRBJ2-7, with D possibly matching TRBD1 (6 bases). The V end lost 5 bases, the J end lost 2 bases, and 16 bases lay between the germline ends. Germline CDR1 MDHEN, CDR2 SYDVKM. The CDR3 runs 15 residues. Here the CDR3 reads CASSLTGTKTYEQYF. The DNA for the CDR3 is TGTGCCAGCAGTCTAACAGGGACGAAAACCTACGAGCAGTACTTC.

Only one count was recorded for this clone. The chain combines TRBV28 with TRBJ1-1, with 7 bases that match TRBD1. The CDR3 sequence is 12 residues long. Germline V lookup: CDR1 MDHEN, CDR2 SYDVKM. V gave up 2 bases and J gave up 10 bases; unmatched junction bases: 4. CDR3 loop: CASSLPTGRAFF. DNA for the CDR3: TGTGCCAGCAGTTTACCGACAGGGCGAGCTTTCTTT.

CDR3 loop: CASSRGSLGTYEQYF. CDR3 DNA sequence: TGTGCCAGCAGTCGGGGGTCCCTGGGAACCTACGAGCAGTACTTC. The chain uses TRBV28 and TRBJ2-7; D perhaps matches TRBD2 (6 bases). The CDR3 length is 15 residues. Per germline, CDR1 MDHEN and CDR2 SYDVKM. V was pared by 5 bases and J by 2 bases, with 16 bases between.

For the CDR3, the DNA is TGCGCCAGCAGCTCGTCCTCTGGGGCCAACGTCCTGACTTTC. It yields the protein CASSSSSGANVLTF. The J gene is TRBJ2-6, the V gene TRBV5-1; D is unclear. Germline CDR1 reads SGHRS; CDR2 reads YFSETQ. The ends were cut back, 3 bases at V and 0 bases at J, with 4 bases in the middle. The CDR3 totals 14 residues.

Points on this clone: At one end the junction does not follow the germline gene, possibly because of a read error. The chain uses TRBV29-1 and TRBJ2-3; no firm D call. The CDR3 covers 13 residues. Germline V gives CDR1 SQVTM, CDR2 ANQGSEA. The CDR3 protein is CSFDQAHTDTQYF. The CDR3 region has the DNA TGCAGCTTTGACCAGGCCCACACAGATACGCAGTATTTT.

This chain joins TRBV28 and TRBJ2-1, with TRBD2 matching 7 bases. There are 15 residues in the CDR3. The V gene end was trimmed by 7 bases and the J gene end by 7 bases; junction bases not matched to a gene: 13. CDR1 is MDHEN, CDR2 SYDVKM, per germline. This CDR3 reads CASNIGLGRGNEQFF. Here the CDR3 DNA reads TGTGCCAGCAATATTGGACTGGGGCGGGGGAATGAGCAGTTCTTC.

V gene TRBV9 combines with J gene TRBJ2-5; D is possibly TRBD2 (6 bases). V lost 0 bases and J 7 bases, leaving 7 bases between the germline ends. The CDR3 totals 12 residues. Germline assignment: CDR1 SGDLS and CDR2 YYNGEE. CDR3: CASSVVGGTQYF. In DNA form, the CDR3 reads TGTGCCAGCAGCGTAGTCGGGGGGACCCAGTACTTC.

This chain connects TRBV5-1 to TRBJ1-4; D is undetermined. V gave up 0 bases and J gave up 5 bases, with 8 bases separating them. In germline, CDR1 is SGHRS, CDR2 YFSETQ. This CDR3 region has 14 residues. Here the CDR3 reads CASSLGSANEKLFF. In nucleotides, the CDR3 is TGCGCCAGCAGCTTGGGATCGGCCAATGAAAAACTGTTTTTT. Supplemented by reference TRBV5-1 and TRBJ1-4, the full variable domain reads KAGVTQTPRYLIKTRGQQVTLSCSPISGHRSVSWYQQTPGQGLQFLFEYFSETQRNKGNFPGRFSGRQFSNSRSEMNVSTLELGDSALYLCASSLGSANEKLFFGSGTQLSVL.

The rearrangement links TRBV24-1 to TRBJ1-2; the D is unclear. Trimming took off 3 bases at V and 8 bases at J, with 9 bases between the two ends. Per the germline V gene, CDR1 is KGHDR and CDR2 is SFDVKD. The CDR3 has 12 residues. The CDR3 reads CATSDPSSGYTF. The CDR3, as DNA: TGTGCCACCAGTGATCCCTCGTCGGGCTACACCTTC.

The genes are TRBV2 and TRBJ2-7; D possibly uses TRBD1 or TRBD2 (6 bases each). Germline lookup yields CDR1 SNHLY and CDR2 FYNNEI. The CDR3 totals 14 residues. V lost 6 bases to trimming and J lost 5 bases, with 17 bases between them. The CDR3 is CASSPRGGGDEQYF. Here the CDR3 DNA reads TGTGCCAGCAGCCCCAGGGGAGGCGGGGACGAGCAGTACTTC.

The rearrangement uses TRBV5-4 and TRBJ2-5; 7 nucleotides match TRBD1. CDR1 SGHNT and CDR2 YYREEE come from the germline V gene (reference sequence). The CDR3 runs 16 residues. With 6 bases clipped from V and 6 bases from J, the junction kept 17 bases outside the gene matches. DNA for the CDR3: TGTGCCAGCACTTCGTTTACAGGGGTAGGCCTGAAGACCCAGTACTTC. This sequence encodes CASTSFTGVGLKTQYF.

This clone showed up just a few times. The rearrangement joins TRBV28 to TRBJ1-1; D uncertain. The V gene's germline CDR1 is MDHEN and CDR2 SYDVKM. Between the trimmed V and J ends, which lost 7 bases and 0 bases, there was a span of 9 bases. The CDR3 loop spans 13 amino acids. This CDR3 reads CASKTDVNTEAFF. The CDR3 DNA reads TGTGCCAGCAAGACGGACGTGAACACTGAAGCTTTCTTT.

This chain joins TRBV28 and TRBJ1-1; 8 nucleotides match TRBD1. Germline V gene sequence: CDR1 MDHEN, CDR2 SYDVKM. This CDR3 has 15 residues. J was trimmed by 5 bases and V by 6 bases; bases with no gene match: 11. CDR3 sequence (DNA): TGTGCCAGCAGCGTCCAGGGGGCGCGAGGAACTGAAGCTTTCTTT. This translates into CASSVQGARGTEAFF.

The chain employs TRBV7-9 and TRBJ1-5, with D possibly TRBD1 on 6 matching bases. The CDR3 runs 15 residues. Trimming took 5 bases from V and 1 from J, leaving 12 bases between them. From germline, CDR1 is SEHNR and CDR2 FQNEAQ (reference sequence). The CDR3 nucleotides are TGTGCCAGCAGCCTAGAACAGGGAAGCAATCAGCCCCAGCATTTT. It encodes CASSLEQGSNQPQHF.

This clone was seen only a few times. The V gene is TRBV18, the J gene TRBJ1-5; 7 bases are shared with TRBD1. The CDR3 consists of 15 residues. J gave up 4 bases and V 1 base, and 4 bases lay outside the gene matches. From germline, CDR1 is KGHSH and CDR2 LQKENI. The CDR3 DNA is TGTGCCAGCTCACCACAGACAGGGCGGAATCAGCCCCAGCATTTT. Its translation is CASSPQTGRNQPQHF.

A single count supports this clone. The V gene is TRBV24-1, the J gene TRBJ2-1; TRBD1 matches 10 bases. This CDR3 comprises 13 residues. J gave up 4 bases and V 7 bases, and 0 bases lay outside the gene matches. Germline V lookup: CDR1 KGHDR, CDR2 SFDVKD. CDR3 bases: TGTGCCACCAGGGACAGGGGGTACAATGAGCAGTTCTTC. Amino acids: CATRDRGYNEQFF.

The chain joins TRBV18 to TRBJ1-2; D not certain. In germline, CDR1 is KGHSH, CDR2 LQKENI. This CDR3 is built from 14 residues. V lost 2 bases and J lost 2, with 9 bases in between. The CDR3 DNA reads TGTGCCAGCTCACCAGCGGGCGGGAACTATGGCTACACCTTC. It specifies CASSPAGGNYGYTF. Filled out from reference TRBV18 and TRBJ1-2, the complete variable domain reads NAGVMQNPRHLVRRRGQEARLRCSPMKGHSHVYWYRQLPEEGLKFMVYLQKENIIDESGMPKERFSAEFPKEGPSILRIQQVVRGDSAAYFCASSPAGGNYGYTFGSGTRLTVV.

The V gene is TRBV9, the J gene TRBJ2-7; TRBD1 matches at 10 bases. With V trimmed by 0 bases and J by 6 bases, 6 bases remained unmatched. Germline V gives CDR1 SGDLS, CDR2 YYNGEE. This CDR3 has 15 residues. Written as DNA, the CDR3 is TGTGCCAGCAGCGTAGCGGGACAGGGGCAGGTCGAGCAGTACTTC. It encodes CASSVAGQGQVEQYF.